This section outlines one T cell receptor (beta chain) sequence together with its context. Its antigen remains unknown. Naive CD8 populations comprised CD45RO-negative cells positively selected for CCR7, excluding terminally differentiated effector memory CD45RA+ cells. This CDR3 is 14 amino acids long. The J segment lost 6 bases and the V segment lost 0 bases, leaving 3 bases of the junction unmatched. In germline, CDR1 is MGHRA, CDR2 YSYEKL. The data originate from a study of shared clonotypes between healthy human individuals. Across the study: Researchers drew samples from a couple of women and a few men aged 18 to 49. Notes on the study in general: When compared with the clonotypes that were shared by all four sorted-subset donors, the non-shared clonotypes turned out to have lower generation probabilities.

Assay used: immunoSEQ multiplex PCR; TCRdb lists only in-frame clones, some missing. Of a few hundred thousand clones in the sample, around 95% were seen once. This receptor was identified in a woman aged 25 to 39 in good health. The V gene is TRBV4-1, the J gene TRBJ1-2, with 8 positions matching TRBD1. Sequenced input: naive CD8+ T cells sorted from blood. CDR3 loop: CASSQDSGGHGYTF. DNA for the CDR3: TGCGCCAGCAGCCAAGATTCAGGGGGCCATGGCTACACCTTC.